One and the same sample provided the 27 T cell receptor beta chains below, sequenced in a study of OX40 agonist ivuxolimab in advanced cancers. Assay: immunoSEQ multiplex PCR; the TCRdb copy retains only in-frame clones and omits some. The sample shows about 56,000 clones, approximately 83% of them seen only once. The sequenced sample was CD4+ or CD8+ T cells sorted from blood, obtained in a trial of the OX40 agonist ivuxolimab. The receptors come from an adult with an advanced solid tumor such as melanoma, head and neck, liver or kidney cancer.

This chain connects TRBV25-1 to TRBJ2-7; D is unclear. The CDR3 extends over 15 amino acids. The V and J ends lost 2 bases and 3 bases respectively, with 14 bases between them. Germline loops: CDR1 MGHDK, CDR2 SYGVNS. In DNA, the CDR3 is TGTGCCAGCAGTGAAAGGAGAGACGGCAACTACGAGCAGTACTTC. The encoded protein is CASSERRDGNYEQYF.

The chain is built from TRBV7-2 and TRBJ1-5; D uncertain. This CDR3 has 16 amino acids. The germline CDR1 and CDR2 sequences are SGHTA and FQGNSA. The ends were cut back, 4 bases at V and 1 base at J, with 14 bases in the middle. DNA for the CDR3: TGTGCCAGCAGCTACCACGGTGGTGTAAGCAATCAGCCCCAGCATTTT. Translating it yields CASSYHGGVSNQPQHF.

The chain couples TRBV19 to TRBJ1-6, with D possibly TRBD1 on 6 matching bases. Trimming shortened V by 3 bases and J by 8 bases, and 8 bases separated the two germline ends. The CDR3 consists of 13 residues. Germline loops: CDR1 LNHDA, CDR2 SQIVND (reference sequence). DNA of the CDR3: TGTGCCAGTAGTATGACAGGAGATTCACCCCTCCACTTT. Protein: CASSMTGDSPLHF.

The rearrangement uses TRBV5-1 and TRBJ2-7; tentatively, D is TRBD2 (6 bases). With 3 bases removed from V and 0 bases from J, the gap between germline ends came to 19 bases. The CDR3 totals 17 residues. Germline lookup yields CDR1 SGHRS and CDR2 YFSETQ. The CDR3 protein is CASSWGMGTQSSYEQYF. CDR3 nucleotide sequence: TGCGCCAGCAGCTGGGGGATGGGGACTCAAAGCTCCTACGAGCAGTACTTC.

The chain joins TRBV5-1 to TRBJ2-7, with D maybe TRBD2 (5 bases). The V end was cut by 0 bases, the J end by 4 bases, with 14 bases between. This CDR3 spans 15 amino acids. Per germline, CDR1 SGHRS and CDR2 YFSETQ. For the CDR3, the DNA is TGCGCCAGCAGCTTGGAGTCTAGCTTCACGTACGAGCAGTACTTC. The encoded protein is CASSLESSFTYEQYF.

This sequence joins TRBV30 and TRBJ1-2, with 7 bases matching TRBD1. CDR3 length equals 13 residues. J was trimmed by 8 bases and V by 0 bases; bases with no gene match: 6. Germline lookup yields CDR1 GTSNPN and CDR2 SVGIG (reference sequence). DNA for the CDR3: TGTGCCTGGAGTGTAGTAACAGGGGTCGGCTACACCTTC. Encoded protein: CAWSVVTGVGYTF.

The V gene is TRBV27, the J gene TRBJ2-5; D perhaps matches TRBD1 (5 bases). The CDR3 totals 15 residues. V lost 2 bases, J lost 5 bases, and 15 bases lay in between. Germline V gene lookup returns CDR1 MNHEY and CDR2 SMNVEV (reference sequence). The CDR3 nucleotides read TGTGCCAGCAGTTTAGGCAGGGCGAACCGTGAGACCCAGTACTTC. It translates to CASSLGRANRETQYF.

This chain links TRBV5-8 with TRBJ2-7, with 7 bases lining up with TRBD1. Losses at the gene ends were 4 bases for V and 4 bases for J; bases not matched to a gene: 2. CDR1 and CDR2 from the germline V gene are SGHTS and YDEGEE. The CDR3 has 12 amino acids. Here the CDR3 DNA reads TGTGCCAGCAGCCTGACAGGGTACGAGCAGTACTTC. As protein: CASSLTGYEQYF.

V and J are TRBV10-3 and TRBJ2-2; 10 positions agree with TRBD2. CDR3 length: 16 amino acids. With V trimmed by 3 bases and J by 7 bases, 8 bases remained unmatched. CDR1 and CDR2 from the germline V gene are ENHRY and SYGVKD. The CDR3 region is CAISDLTSGVNGELFF. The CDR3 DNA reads TGTGCCATCAGTGACCTAACTAGCGGGGTCAACGGGGAGCTGTTTTTT.

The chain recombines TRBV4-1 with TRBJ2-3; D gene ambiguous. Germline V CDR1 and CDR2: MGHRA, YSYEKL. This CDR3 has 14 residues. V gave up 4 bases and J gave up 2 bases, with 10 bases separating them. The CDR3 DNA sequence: TGCGCCAGCAGCCCCCCGACCTCCACAGATACGCAGTATTTT. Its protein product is CASSPPTSTDTQYF.

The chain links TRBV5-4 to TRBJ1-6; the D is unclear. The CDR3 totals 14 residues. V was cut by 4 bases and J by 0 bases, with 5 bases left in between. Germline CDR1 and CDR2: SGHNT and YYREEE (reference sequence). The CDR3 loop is CASSPGSYNSPLHF. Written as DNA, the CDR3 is TGTGCCAGCAGCCCGGGCTCCTATAATTCACCCCTCCACTTT.

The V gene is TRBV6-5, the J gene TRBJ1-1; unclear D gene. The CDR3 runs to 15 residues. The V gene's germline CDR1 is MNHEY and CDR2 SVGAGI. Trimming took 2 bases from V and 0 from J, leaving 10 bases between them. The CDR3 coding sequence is TGTGCCAGCAGTTACGGTGCGGGAATGAACACTGAAGCTTTCTTT. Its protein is CASSYGAGMNTEAFF.

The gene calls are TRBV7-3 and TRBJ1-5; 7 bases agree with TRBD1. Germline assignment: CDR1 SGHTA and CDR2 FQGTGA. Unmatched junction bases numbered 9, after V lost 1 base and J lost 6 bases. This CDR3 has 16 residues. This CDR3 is CASSLSTQGGGQPQHF. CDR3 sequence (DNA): TGTGCCAGCAGCTTAAGTACCCAGGGGGGAGGTCAGCCCCAGCATTTT.

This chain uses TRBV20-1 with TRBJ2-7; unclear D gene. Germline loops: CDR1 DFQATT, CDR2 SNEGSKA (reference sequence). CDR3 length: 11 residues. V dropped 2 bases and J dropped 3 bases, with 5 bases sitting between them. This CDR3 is CSARFGYEQYF. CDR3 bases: TGCAGTGCTAGATTTGGCTACGAGCAGTACTTC.

The CDR3 spells CASSWDRNYGYTF. The CDR3 DNA reads TGTGCCAGCAGTTGGGACAGAAACTATGGCTACACCTTC. The rearrangement links TRBV6-5 to TRBJ1-2; 7 bases fit TRBD1. The V segment lost 4 bases and the J segment 2 bases; nucleotides outside the gene matches: 1. The CDR3 is 13 amino acids. The germline V gene encodes CDR1 MNHEY and CDR2 SVGAGI.

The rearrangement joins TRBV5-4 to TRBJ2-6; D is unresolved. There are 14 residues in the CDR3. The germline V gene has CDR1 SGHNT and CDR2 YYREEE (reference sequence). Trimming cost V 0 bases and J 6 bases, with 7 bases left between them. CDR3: CASSLAGEANVLTF. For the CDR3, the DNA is TGTGCCAGCAGCTTGGCCGGTGAGGCCAACGTCCTGACTTTC.

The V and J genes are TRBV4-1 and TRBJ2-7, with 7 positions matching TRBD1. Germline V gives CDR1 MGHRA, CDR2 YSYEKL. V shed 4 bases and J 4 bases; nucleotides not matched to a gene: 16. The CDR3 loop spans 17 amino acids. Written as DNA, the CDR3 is TGCGCCAGCAGCCTCGGGCCCTTCTCGGGACAGCCGTACGAGCAGTACTTC. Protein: CASSLGPFSGQPYEQYF.

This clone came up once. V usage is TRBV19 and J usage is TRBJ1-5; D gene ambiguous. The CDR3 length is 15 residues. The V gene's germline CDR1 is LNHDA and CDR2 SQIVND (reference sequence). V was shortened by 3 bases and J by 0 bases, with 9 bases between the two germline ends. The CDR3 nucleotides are TGTGCCAGTAGTATTTCCGAAAGTAGCAATCAGCCCCAGCATTTT. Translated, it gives CASSISESSNQPQHF.

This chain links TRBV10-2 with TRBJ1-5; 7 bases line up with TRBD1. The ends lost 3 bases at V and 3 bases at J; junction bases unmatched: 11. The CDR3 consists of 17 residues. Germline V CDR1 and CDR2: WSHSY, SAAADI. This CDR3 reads CASSERGGRGLNQPQHF. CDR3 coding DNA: TGCGCCAGCAGTGAAAGAGGGGGCAGGGGCCTCAATCAGCCCCAGCATTTT.

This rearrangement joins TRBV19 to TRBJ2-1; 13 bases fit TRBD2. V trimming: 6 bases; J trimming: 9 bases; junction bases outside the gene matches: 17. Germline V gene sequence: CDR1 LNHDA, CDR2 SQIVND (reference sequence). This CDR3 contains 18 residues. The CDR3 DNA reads TGTGCCAGTAGGGAGGGACTAGCGGGGAGTATATCGGTAGTTGAGCAGTTCTTC. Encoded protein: CASREGLAGSISVVEQFF.

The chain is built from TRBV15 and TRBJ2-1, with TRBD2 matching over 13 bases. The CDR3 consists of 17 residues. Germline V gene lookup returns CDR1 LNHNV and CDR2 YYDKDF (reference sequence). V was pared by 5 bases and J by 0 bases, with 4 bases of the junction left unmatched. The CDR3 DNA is TGTGCCACCAGCGCCAGGACTAGCGGGAGCTCCTACAATGAGCAGTTCTTC. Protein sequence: CATSARTSGSSYNEQFF.

CDR3 DNA: TGTGCCAGCAGTGAAGGCACAGGCAGAACCAGGGAGACCCAGTACTTC. Its protein product is CASSEGTGRTRETQYF. This chain uses TRBV6-1 with TRBJ2-5, with a possible D match to TRBD1 (5 bases). Trimming stripped 1 base from V and 5 bases from J, with 17 bases between. The length of the CDR3 is 16 residues. Germline V CDR1 and CDR2: MNHNS, SASEGT.

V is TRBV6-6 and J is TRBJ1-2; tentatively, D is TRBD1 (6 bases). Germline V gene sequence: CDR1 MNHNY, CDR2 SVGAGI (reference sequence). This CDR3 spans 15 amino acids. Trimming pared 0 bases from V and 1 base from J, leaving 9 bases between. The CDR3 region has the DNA TGTGCCAGCAGTTACTCTGCAGGGGATAACTATGGCTACACCTTC. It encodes CASSYSAGDNYGYTF.

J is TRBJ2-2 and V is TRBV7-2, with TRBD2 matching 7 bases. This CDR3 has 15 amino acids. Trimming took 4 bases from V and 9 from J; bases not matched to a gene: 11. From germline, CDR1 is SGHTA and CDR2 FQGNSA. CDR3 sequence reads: CASSYGRRRVRELFF. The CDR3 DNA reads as TGTGCCAGCAGCTACGGGAGGCGGCGGGTCCGGGAGCTGTTTTTT.

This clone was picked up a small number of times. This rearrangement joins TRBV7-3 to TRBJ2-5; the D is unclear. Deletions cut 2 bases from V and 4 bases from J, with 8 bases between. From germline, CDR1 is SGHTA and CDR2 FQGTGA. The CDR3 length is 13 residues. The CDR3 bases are TGTGCCAGCAGCTTACCCCCTCGAGAGACCCAGTACTTC. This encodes CASSLPPRETQYF.

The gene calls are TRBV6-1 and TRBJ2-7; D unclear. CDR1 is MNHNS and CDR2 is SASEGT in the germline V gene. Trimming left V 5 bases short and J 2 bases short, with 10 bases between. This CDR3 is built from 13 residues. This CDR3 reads CASSSPSTYEQYF. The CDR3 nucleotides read TGTGCCAGCAGTAGCCCGAGTACCTACGAGCAGTACTTC.

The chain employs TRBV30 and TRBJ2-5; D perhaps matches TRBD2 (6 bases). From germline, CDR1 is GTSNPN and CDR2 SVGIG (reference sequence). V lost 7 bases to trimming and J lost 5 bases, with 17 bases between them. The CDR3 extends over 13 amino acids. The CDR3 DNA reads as TGTGCCTCGAACCCTCCGGGACTCGAGACCCAGTACTTC. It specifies CASNPPGLETQYF. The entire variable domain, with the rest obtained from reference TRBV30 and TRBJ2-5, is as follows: SQTIHQWPATLVQPVGSPLSLECTVEGTSNPNLYWYRQAAGRGLQLLFYSVGIGQISSEVPQNLSASRPQDRQFILSSKKLLLSDSGFYLCASNPPGLETQYFGPGTRLLVL.